The next 4 T cell receptor beta chains were all read from a single sample in a study of T cells in Graves' hyperthyroidism and ophthalmopathy. The source material, RNA transcripts, was used to amplify TCR beta CDR3 regions. HTBI primers were employed in a first-round RT-PCR of the TCR CDR3. TCRdb reprocessed the multiplex PCR reads via MiXCR and lists one record per CDR3 protein. The sample shows 500,000 to 600,000 distinct CDR3 sequences, around 45% of them seen only once. Sequencing input: peripheral blood or thyroid tissue (not recorded which). The receptor source for this set is a woman between 18 and 30 years old with Graves' hyperthyroidism.

This clonotype was recorded a few times. The V call is TRBV6-5, the J call TRBJ2-7; TRBD1 agrees at 8 bases. CDR3 size: 15 residues. V lost 7 bases to trimming and J lost 1 base; unmatched junction nucleotides: 9. In germline, CDR1 is MNHEY, CDR2 SVGAGI. CDR3 bases: TGTGCCAGCATCGGACTTGACAGGGGATCCTACGAGCAGTACTTC. Translating it yields CASIGLDRGSYEQYF.

Ten or more counts support this clonotype. Written as DNA, the CDR3 is TGTGCCAGCAGCTTATCGACAGGCCTCCGTGGCACTGAAGCTTTCTTT. Amino acids: CASSLSTGLRGTEAFF. The chain carries TRBV7-9 and TRBJ1-1; weak D call: TRBD1 (6 bases). Trimming shortened V by 2 bases and J by 4 bases, and 17 bases separated the two germline ends. This CDR3 has 16 residues. The germline V gene has CDR1 SEHNR and CDR2 FQNEAQ (reference sequence).

This clonotype was seen at least ten times. The V gene is TRBV7-6, the J gene TRBJ1-4; no clear D gene. The V end lost 0 bases, the J end lost 3 bases, and 14 bases lay between the germline ends. CDR3 length: 17 amino acids. The V gene's germline CDR1 is SGHVS and CDR2 FNYEAQ. For the CDR3, the DNA is TGTGCCAGCAGCTTAGCTCCCCCCGTGGAGGCTAATGAAAAACTGTTTTTT. It encodes CASSLAPPVEANEKLFF.

The gene calls are TRBV7-9 and TRBJ2-5; 11 bases are a match to TRBD1. The J call is doubtful: the DNA matches TRBJ2-4 better. Germline values: CDR1 SEHNR, CDR2 FQNEAQ (reference sequence). The length of the CDR3 is 17 residues. The CDR3 sequence: CASSLSWTGGSKNIQYF. CDR3 bases: TGTGCCAGCAGCTTATCCTGGACAGGGGGCTCCAAAAACATTCAGTACTTC.